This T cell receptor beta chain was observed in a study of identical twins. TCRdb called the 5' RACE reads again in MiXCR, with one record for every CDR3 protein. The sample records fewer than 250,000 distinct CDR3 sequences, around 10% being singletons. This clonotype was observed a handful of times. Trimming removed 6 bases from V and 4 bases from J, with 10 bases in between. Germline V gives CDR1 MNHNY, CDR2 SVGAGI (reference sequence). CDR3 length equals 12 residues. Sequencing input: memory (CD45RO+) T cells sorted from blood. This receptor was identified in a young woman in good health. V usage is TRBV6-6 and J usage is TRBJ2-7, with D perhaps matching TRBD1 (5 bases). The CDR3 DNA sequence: TGTGCCAGCAGCTCAGGGAAATACGAGCAGTACTTC. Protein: CASSSGKYEQYF.